This T cell receptor (beta chain) stems from a study of blood T cell repertoires in COVID-19 (dated by TCRdb to 2018 to 2020). With respect to the entire study: Samples covering the acute and convalescent phases of COVID-19 were provided by collaborators in the United States, Italy and Spain. The prospective study material was composed of cDNA or gDNA derived from T cells, B-cell-depleted T cells, or PBMCs. The repertoires were released in a freely available public database intended as a resource for research on the immune response to SARS-CoV-2. The samples were drawn from two sources: the first 160 participants of the ongoing ImmuneRACE study, and 1,000 to 1,500 subjects contributed by 6 global collaborators. Where HLA class I and class II types were available, the types were taken from metadata supplied by the sample provider, not from assay-based typing. Nearly every sample came with metadata listing a de-identified subject ID, COVID-19 status, age in years and sex. The dataset comprised deeply sampled blood TCRbeta repertoires from subjects exposed to, actively infected with, or recovered from COVID-19. Results the study describes overall, beyond this receptor: How much clinical and demographic metadata was included differed by source and by participant, and the metadata was provided uncurated.

Per the germline V gene, KGHSH is the CDR1 and LQKENI is the CDR2. V sheds 2 bases and J sheds 8 bases, leaving 13 bases between their ends. The CDR3 numbers 15 residues from cysteine through phenylalanine. Only the CDR3 part of the read is kept: 45 bases, read in frame from the first base. The collaborating institutions used their own protocols to collect whole blood in K2EDTA tubes. For TCRbeta analysis, collaborators shipped samples as frozen whole blood, isolated PBMCs, or DNA extracted from either of those sample types. In regard to this clone: It lacks a known antigen. Base qualities are not at hand, and no much larger clone is one base apart.

TCRbeta CDR3 regions were amplified from genomic DNA using the immunoSEQ Assay, a bias-controlled multiplex PCR. Per the source publication's procedure: The number of nucleated cells in each sample was estimated from the amplification of reference gene primers within the assay. Sequence reads were collapsed and filtered to measure the absolute abundance of every unique TCRbeta CDR3 rearrangement. For each sample, productive Simpson clonality was calculated as the square root of Simpson's diversity index across productive rearrangements. The table was pulled from immuneACCESS by TCRdb, which kept in-frame rearrangements only. Such tables lose some clones; where checked, under half of the loss comes from unresolved V genes, and the rest has no known cause. That table furnishes V, J and clone size, whereas the DNA furnished D and trimming. Here the sample has 90,000 to 120,000 clones; around 80% occur a single time. Of the sample, roughly 4.3% is held by the ten largest clones.

Here the chain combines TRBV18 and TRBJ1-6; 6 matching bases give a weak D call of TRBD1. The source of this sequence is a man between 65 and 80 years old with acute or convalescent COVID-19. Sequences were obtained from peripheral blood. The DNA is as follows: TGTGCCAGCTCACCAACGCAGGGGAGGGATTCACCCCTCCACTTT. It translates to CASSPTQGRDSPLHF.